This TCR beta chain was identified during a study of blood T cell repertoires in COVID-19. Study-wide context: From the United States, Italy and Spain came samples of acute and convalescent COVID-19. Nucleic acid was either cDNA or gDNA, and it came from T cells, B-cell-depleted T cells, or PBMCs.

Trimming stripped 1 base from V and 3 bases from J, with 12 bases between. The CDR3 has 15 residues. Germline V gives CDR1 LGHNA, CDR2 YSLEER. Assay: immunoSEQ multiplex PCR; the TCRdb copy retains only in-frame clones and omits some. Among 150,000 to 200,000 clones listed, roughly 78% were seen once. This clone was observed a handful of times. The source of this sequence is an elderly woman with active or convalescent COVID-19. Sequenced input: peripheral blood. V is TRBV4-3 and J is TRBJ2-5; TRBD2 is a possible D gene (7 bases). The DNA for the CDR3 is TGCGCCAGCAGCCAAGTACGGGGGGCCGAAGAGACCCAGTACTTC. This encodes CASSQVRGAEETQYF.